These 13 T cell receptor beta chains share one sample of origin, sequenced in a study of STAT5B mutations in CD4+ large granular lymphocyte leukemia. The repertoire was sequenced with immunoSEQ multiplex PCR; TCRdb's copy has only in-frame clones and lacks some. Of 45,000 to 55,000 clones in the sample, about 70% were seen once. Sequenced: CD4+ T cells from blood buffy coats. Receptor source: a human donor in good health.

This clone has more than one count but fewer than ten. This chain's CDR3 is CASSSPGTGTSPLHF. The CDR3 nucleotides read TGTGCCAGCAGCTCCCCCGGGACAGGGACCTCACCCCTCCACTTT. V is TRBV7-9 and J is TRBJ1-6; 9 positions match TRBD1. The germline gives CDR1 SEHNR, CDR2 FQNEAQ (reference sequence). Trimming took 4 bases from V and 10 from J; bases not matched to a gene: 8. The CDR3 is made up of 15 amino acids.

The sample holds a few counts of this clone. The rearrangement joins TRBV5-6 to TRBJ1-6; 8 bases are shared with TRBD1. The CDR3 runs to 16 residues. The ends lost 6 bases at V and 7 bases at J; junction bases unmatched: 12. The germline V gene has CDR1 SGHDT and CDR2 YYEEEE. The CDR3 DNA reads as TGTGCCAGCACTCTTATTTCGGGGACAGGAAATTCACCCCTCCACTTT. It is translated as CASTLISGTGNSPLHF. Using reference TRBV5-6 and TRBJ1-6 for the parts outside the CDR3, the full variable domain is DAGVTQSPTHLIKTRGQQVTLRCSPKSGHDTVSWYQQALGQGPQFIFQYYEEEERQRGNFPDRFSGHQFPNYSSELNVNALLLGDSALYLCASTLISGTGNSPLHFGNGTRLTVT.

This rearrangement joins TRBV7-3 to TRBJ2-2, with D maybe TRBD2 (6 bases). The CDR3 length is 15 residues. The germline V gene has CDR1 SGHTA and CDR2 FQGTGA. V dropped 7 bases and J dropped 0 bases, with 12 bases sitting between them. The CDR3 bases are TGTGCCAGCACCTCTAGCGCCTCGAACACCGGGGAGCTGTTTTTT. Amino acids: CASTSSASNTGELFF.

This clone was seen a few times. This rearrangement joins TRBV2 to TRBJ1-1; maybe TRBD1 (5 bases). The CDR3 runs 14 residues. CDR1 and CDR2 from the germline V gene are SNHLY and FYNNEI. The V and J ends lost 6 bases and 0 bases respectively, with 11 bases between them. CDR3 DNA: TGTGCCAGCAGGGGGCCCCTTATGAACACTGAAGCTTTCTTT. It encodes CASRGPLMNTEAFF.

The V gene is TRBV30, the J gene TRBJ1-4, with unresolved D. The CDR3 runs 14 residues. Looked up from germline, CDR1 is GTSNPN and CDR2 is SVGIG (reference sequence). Trimming cost V 0 bases and J 4 bases, with 9 bases left between them. CDR3: CAWSVGPHNEKLFF. The CDR3 bases are TGTGCCTGGAGTGTCGGGCCTCATAATGAAAAACTGTTTTTT.

This sequence joins TRBV6-4 and TRBJ1-1, with D perhaps TRBD1 (5 bases). Trimming removed 4 bases from V and 2 bases from J, with 11 bases in between. This CDR3 comprises 14 residues. Germline V gene lookup returns CDR1 MRHNA and CDR2 SNTAGT. Here the CDR3 reads CASSAQGGNTEAFF. CDR3 nucleotide sequence: TGTGCCAGCAGTGCCCAGGGCGGTAACACTGAAGCTTTCTTT.

This rearrangement joins TRBV19 to TRBJ2-1; 9 bases fit TRBD1. The CDR3 extends over 14 amino acids. J gave up 8 bases and V 4 bases, and 6 bases lay outside the gene matches. Per germline, CDR1 LNHDA and CDR2 SQIVND (reference sequence). CDR3 nucleotide sequence: TGTGCCAGTAGTAGCGGGACAGGGTTAGATGAGCAGTTCTTC. Translated: CASSSGTGLDEQFF.

This clone was observed a few times. The J gene is TRBJ1-4, the V gene TRBV10-3; TRBD1 aligns across 9 bases. The V gene's germline CDR1 is ENHRY and CDR2 SYGVKD. This CDR3 contains 14 residues. V trimming: 11 bases; J trimming: 8 bases; junction bases outside the gene matches: 12. The CDR3 DNA is TGTGCCTCCTGGGACAGGGAGGATAGAGAAAAACTGTTTTTT. Translated: CASWDREDREKLFF.

The chain couples TRBV19 to TRBJ1-1; D gene uncertain. V lost 8 bases and J lost 5, with 21 bases in between. CDR3 length: 15 amino acids. Per the germline V gene, CDR1 is LNHDA and CDR2 is SQIVND (reference sequence). The CDR3 DNA is TGTGCCAGTCTACTTATTGGGGTCGCCGGGACTGAAGCTTTCTTT. This encodes CASLLIGVAGTEAFF. Complete variable domain (other parts from reference TRBV19 and TRBJ1-1): DGGITQSPKYLFRKEGQNVTLSCEQNLNHDAMYWYRQDPGQGLRLIYYSQIVNDFQKGDIAEGYSVSREKKESFPLTVTSAQKNPTAFYLCASLLIGVAGTEAFFGQGTRLTVV.

The chain couples TRBV10-3 to TRBJ1-2; 10 bases agree with TRBD1. V was pared by 5 bases and J by 9 bases, with 12 bases of the junction left unmatched. CDR3 length: 15 residues. Germline V CDR1 and CDR2: ENHRY, SYGVKD. The CDR3 DNA sequence: TGTGCCATCAGTCAATCCGGGACAGGGGAGGCGAGCTACACCTTC. This encodes CAISQSGTGEASYTF.

The genes are TRBV7-9 and TRBJ2-2; D unclear. Between the trimmed V and J ends, which lost 10 bases and 3 bases, there was a span of 18 bases. Germline V gives CDR1 SEHNR, CDR2 FQNEAQ (reference sequence). There are 15 residues in the CDR3. The chain's CDR3 is CAILLGRYDTGELFF. DNA for the CDR3: TGTGCCATCTTGCTTGGGCGGTATGACACCGGGGAGCTGTTTTTT. Full variable domain (missing parts from reference TRBV7-9 and TRBJ2-2): DTGVSQNPRHKITKRGQNVTFRCDPISEHNRLYWYRQTLGQGPEFLTYFQNEAQLEKSRLLSDRFSAERPKGSFSTLEIQRTEQGDSAMYLCAILLGRYDTGELFFGEGSRLTVL.

This clone was seen only once. The rearrangement uses TRBV7-9 and TRBJ2-1; no definite D call. Trimming took off 2 bases at V and 9 bases at J, with 11 bases between the two ends. This CDR3 is built from 13 residues. Germline assignment: CDR1 SEHNR and CDR2 FQNEAQ (reference sequence). The CDR3 bases are TGTGCCAGCAGCTTAACCCACTGGAGTGAGCAGTTCTTC. Its protein is CASSLTHWSEQFF.

This chain joins TRBV14 and TRBJ1-1, with a weak D call TRBD1 (6 bases). V lost 5 bases and J 4 bases, leaving 14 bases between the germline ends. Germline CDR1 and CDR2: SGHDN and FVKESK. The CDR3 contains 14 residues. Written as DNA, the CDR3 is TGTGCCAGCAGCTACGGGGGGCGTAGCACTGAAGCTTTCTTT. Protein sequence: CASSYGGRSTEAFF.